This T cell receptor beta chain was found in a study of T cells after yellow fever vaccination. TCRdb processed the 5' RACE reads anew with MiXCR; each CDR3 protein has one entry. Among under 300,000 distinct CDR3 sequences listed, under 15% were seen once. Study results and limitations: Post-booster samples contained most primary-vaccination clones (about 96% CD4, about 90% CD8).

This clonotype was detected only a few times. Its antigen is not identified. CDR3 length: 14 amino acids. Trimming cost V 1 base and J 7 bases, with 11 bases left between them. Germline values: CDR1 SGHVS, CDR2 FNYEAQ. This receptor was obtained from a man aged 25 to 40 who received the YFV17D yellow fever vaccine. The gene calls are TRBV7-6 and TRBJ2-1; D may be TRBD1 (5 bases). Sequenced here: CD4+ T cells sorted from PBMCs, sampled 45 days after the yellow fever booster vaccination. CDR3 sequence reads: CASSLGQLSNEQFF. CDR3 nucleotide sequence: TGTGCCAGCAGCTTAGGACAGCTTTCAAATGAGCAGTTCTTC.